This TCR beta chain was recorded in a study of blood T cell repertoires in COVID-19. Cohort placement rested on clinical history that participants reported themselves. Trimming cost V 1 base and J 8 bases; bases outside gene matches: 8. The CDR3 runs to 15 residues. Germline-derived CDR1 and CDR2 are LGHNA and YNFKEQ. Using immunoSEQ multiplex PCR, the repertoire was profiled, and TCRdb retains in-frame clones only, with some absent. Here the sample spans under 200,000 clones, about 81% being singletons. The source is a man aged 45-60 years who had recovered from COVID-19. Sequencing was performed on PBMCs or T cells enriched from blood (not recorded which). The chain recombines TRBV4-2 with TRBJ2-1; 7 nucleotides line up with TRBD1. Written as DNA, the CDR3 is TGTGCCAGCAGCCAAGGACCAGGGGGTCCGGATGAGCAGTTCTTC. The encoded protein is CASSQGPGGPDEQFF.